The source of this T cell receptor beta chain is a study of identical twins. General study points: Abundant beta clonotypes from cord blood bore fewer insertions; memory repertoires lacked this pattern.

The donors were all healthy and Caucasian. Germline-derived CDR1 and CDR2 are SGHAT and FQNNGV. V lost 5 bases and J lost 2, with 11 bases in between. CDR3 size: 14 residues. Concerning this clonotype itself: What it binds is not known.

Carrying unique molecular identifiers, the cDNA also gained a universal primer site through template switching. TCRdb called the 5' RACE reads again in MiXCR, with one record for every CDR3 protein. The sample comprises approximately 630,000 distinct CDR3 sequences, 7.1% of which are singletons, and roughly 1.6% rests with the top ten. This sample was also put to use in a study of yellow fever vaccine responses in identical twins. That paper states: Twins showed a vaccine T cell response that reportedly seemed partly convergent, partly personalized.

Sequenced input: PBMCs. The origin of this receptor is a young woman in good health. The rearrangement links TRBV11-2 to TRBJ2-3; D is unclear. The CDR3 sequence: CASSQAKPTDTQYF. The DNA for the CDR3 is TGTGCCAGCAGCCAGGCGAAGCCCACAGATACGCAGTATTTT.